These T cell receptor beta chains were read from a single sample in a study of blood T cell repertoires in COVID-19. Sequencing was performed with immunoSEQ multiplex PCR; in TCRdb, only in-frame clones are kept and a portion is missing. The profile covers fewer than 250,000 clones, with approximately 83% appearing a single time and under 3% taken by the ten largest. Material for sequencing was peripheral blood. These receptors came from a woman in her 40s with active or convalescent COVID-19. CDR3s include the opening cysteine and the closing phenylalanine or tryptophan. The D gene is left open where the match is weak. Clone size, where shown, is once, few, many, or a class for clones that have expanded.

V gene	CDR3 length	clone size	J gene	D gene	CDR3 DNA	CDR3 protein
TRBV5-1	14	NA	TRBJ2-1	TRBD2	TGCGCCAGCAGCGCGGGACTAGAGGGCAATGAGCAGTTCTTC	CASSAGLEGNEQFF
TRBV7-9	14	once	TRBJ2-5	TRBD1	TGTGCCAGCAGAATACCCGGGACAGAAGAGACCCAGTACTTC	CASRIPGTEETQYF
TRBV30	13	NA	TRBJ1-5	TRBD1	TGTGCCTGGGGACAGGGTCTGAGTCAGCCCCAGCATTTT	CAWGQGLSQPQHF
TRBV18	15	NA	TRBJ2-7	TRBD2	TGTGCCAGCTCACCACCAACTAGCGTAGGCTACGAGCAGTACTTC	CASSPPTSVGYEQYF
TRBV18	15	NA	TRBJ1-1	TRBD1	TGTGCCAGCTCACCGCAGGGGGTCCTGAACACTGAAGCTTTCTTT	CASSPQGVLNTEAFF
TRBV6-5	16	NA	TRBJ1-1	NA	TGTGCCAGCAGTTACCAGGGAGGCTCAGCGAACACTGAAGCTTTCTTT	CASSYQGGSANTEAFF
TRBV2	12	NA	TRBJ1-2	NA	TGTGCCAGCATTAGGGGCCCTGATGGCTACACCTTC	CASIRGPDGYTF
TRBV5-4	15	NA	TRBJ1-2	TRBD1	TGTGCCAGCAGCTTGGGCGGACAGGGGAACTATGGCTACACCTTC	CASSLGGQGNYGYTF
TRBV12-3/TRBV12-4	12	NA	TRBJ2-7	NA	TGTGCCAGCGGCCAACAGGGCCGTGAGCAGTACTTC	CASGQQGREQYF
TRBV7-9	15	once	TRBJ2-5	NA	TGTGCCAGCAGCTTAGCGCGTCTCGGGCAAGAGACCCAGTACTTC	CASSLARLGQETQYF
TRBV7-8	15	NA	TRBJ2-7	TRBD1	TGTGCCAGCAGCGGAACCGGGACAGGGCTAAGGGAGCAGTACTTC	CASSGTGTGLREQYF
TRBV5-5	14	NA	TRBJ1-1	NA	TGTGCCAGCAGCCGGGACGTTGGGAGGACTGAAGCTTTCTTT	CASSRDVGRTEAFF
TRBV12-3/TRBV12-4	12	NA	TRBJ1-3	NA	TGTGCCAGTTTTATCTCTGGAAACACCATATATTTT	CASFISGNTIYF
TRBV4-3	14	few	TRBJ2-5	NA	TGCGCCAGCAGCCAAGGCCTAGTCGGGGAGACCCAGTACTTC	CASSQGLVGETQYF
TRBV2	16	NA	TRBJ2-1	TRBD2	TGTGCCAGCACCCGGACTAGCGGGAGGGCCGCCGATGAGCAGTTCTTC	CASTRTSGRAADEQFF
TRBV5-6	16	NA	TRBJ2-1	TRBD1	TGTGCCAGCAGCTTGGTAGGGACAGGGGGTGGCAATGAGCAGTTCTTC	CASSLVGTGGGNEQFF
TRBV5-1	17	NA	TRBJ2-5	NA	TGCGCCAGCAGCGCCGTACCGGGCGGAGGTGAAGGAGAGACCCAGTACTTC	CASSAVPGGGEGETQYF
TRBV7-2	16	NA	TRBJ1-4	TRBD1	TGTGCCAGCAGCTTATTTTTCGGACAGGGGACTGAAAAACTGTTTTTT	CASSLFFGQGTEKLFF
TRBV10-1	15	once	TRBJ1-3	NA	TGCGCCAGCAGTGAGTCCGCAGGGGCTGGAAACACCATATATTTT	CASSESAGAGNTIYF
TRBV13	15	NA	TRBJ1-6	TRBD1	TGTGCCAGCAGCCTCGGACAGGGTAGAAATTCACCCCTCCACTTT	CASSLGQGRNSPLHF
TRBV7-3	15	NA	TRBJ1-1	NA	TGTGCCAGCAGCTTAGCGGCGGGGATCGACACTGAAGCTTTCTTT	CASSLAAGIDTEAFF
TRBV5-1	11	NA	TRBJ2-5	NA	TGCGCCAGCGGAACCGGGGAGACCCAGTACTTC	CASGTGETQYF
TRBV11-3	16	NA	TRBJ2-2	NA	TGTGCCAGCAGCTCACTTAACAGGGAAGGCACCGGGGAGCTGTTTTTT	CASSSLNREGTGELFF
TRBV5-1	14	NA	TRBJ2-1	TRBD2	TGCGCCAGCAGCAGGGGACTAGCGGACAATGAGCAGTTCTTC	CASSRGLADNEQFF
TRBV19	16	once	TRBJ2-3	TRBD1	TGTGCCAGTAGTATCCGACAGGGGGCAGGTGGAGATACGCAGTATTTT	CASSIRQGAGGDTQYF
TRBV19	13	NA	TRBJ1-2	NA	TGTGCCAGTAGTATCCGCAGGGTCTATGGCTACACCTTC	CASSIRRVYGYTF
TRBV12-5	13	NA	TRBJ2-7	TRBD2	TGTGCTAGTGGTTACGGGGGGAACTACGAGCAGTACTTC	CASGYGGNYEQYF
TRBV3-1/TRBV3-2	15	NA	TRBJ2-1	TRBD2	TGTGCCAGCAGCCACTCCGGGACTATGTACAATGAGCAGTTCTTC	CASSHSGTMYNEQFF
TRBV9	14	NA	TRBJ1-1	NA	TGTGCCAGCAGCGTAGAGGCCCGGGGGGGTGAAGCTTTCTTT	CASSVEARGGEAFF
TRBV9	12	NA	TRBJ1-2	NA	TGTGCCAGCAAAGAAAGCGCGGGCGGCTACACCTTC	CASKESAGGYTF
TRBV19	15	NA	TRBJ2-1	TRBD1	TGTGCCAGTAGTATCGGACAGGGGCCCTACAATGAGCAGTTCTTC	CASSIGQGPYNEQFF